This is a list of T cell receptor beta chains from one sample in a study of cytomegalovirus exposure and HLA in healthy donors. Libraries were prepared by immunoSEQ multiplex PCR; TCRdb keeps only in-frame clonotypes and omits some of them. Its listing shows 150,000 to 200,000 clones. Sequencing input: PBMCs. All receptors come from a woman in her late teens or twenties in good health and CMV-seropositive. Both conserved end residues are part of each CDR3. D genes are given only for firm matches.

CDR3,DNA,V,D,J
CASSPLDRSTYNEQFF,TGCGCCAGCAGCCCACTAGACAGGTCCACTTACAATGAGCAGTTCTTC,TRBV4-1,NA,TRBJ2-1
CASTLNRTGGRTEAFF,TGTGCCAGCACTCTAAATCGGACAGGGGGAAGGACTGAAGCTTTCTTT,TRBV27,TRBD1,TRBJ1-1
CASSSFGGEADTQYF,TGTGCCAGCAGCTCCTTCGGGGGGGAGGCAGATACGCAGTATTTT,TRBV6-1,TRBD2,TRBJ2-3
CATSGFGSSGGGGIQYF,TGTGCCACCAGCGGGTTCGGGTCAAGCGGGGGGGGAGGCATTCAGTACTTC,TRBV15,TRBD2,TRBJ2-4
CASTAPSGEQFF,TGTGCCAGCACCGCTCCCTCAGGGGAGCAGTTCTTC,TRBV13,NA,TRBJ2-1
CASSFGTPLTGELFF,TGTGCCAGCAGCTTCGGGACACCTCTAACCGGGGAGCTGTTTTTT,TRBV5-4,NA,TRBJ2-2
CASSEARLSNTGELFF,TGTGCCAGCAGTGAAGCGAGGCTATCTAACACCGGGGAGCTGTTTTTT,TRBV2,NA,TRBJ2-2
CASSLAIDRVTYF,TGTGCCAGCAGCTTAGCGATAGACAGGGTCACCTACTTC,TRBV7-9,TRBD1,TRBJ2-7
CASTRTGGGGGYTF,TGTGCCAGCACCCGAACTGGGGGCGGGGGCGGCTACACCTTC,TRBV9,NA,TRBJ1-2
CASRPTGMNSGPQHF,TGTGCCAGCCGCCCGACAGGGATGAATTCAGGCCCCCAGCATTTT,TRBV27,TRBD1,TRBJ1-5
CASSLVRTQQETQYF,TGCGCCAGCAGCTTGGTTCGGACACAACAAGAGACCCAGTACTTC,TRBV5-1,NA,TRBJ2-5
CASRRTPADTIYF,TGTGCCAGCAGGCGAACCCCAGCGGACACCATATATTTT,TRBV6-5,NA,TRBJ1-3
CASSAQGTSGTGANVLTF,TGTGCCAGCAGCGCCCAGGGGACTAGCGGGACTGGGGCCAACGTCCTGACTTTC,TRBV9,TRBD2,TRBJ2-6
CAWNGRLNQPQHF,TGTGCCTGGAATGGCCGACTTAATCAGCCCCAGCATTTT,TRBV30,NA,TRBJ1-5
CASSRRTGPSTDTQYF,TGCGCCAGCAGCCGGCGGACAGGGCCAAGCACAGATACGCAGTATTTT,TRBV4-3,TRBD1,TRBJ2-3
CASSLEGRTSTDTQYF,TGCGCCAGCAGCTTGGAGGGGCGGACAAGCACAGATACGCAGTATTTT,TRBV5-1,NA,TRBJ2-3
CAWAGPNSPLHF,TGTGCCTGGGCGGGGCCAAATTCACCCCTCCACTTT,TRBV30,NA,TRBJ1-6
CASSVRSNQPQHF,TGTGCCAGTAGTGTTCGTAGCAATCAGCCCCAGCATTTT,TRBV19,NA,TRBJ1-5
CASRMGQGLEAFF,TGTGCCAGCAGGATGGGACAGGGGTTGGAAGCTTTCTTT,TRBV5-8,TRBD1,TRBJ1-1
CASSLSNFGYEQYF,TGTGCCAGCAGTTTATCAAATTTCGGTTACGAGCAGTACTTC,TRBV27,NA,TRBJ2-7
CASSETSLSYEQYF,TGTGCCAGCAGTGAAACCAGTCTGTCCTACGAGCAGTACTTC,TRBV2,NA,TRBJ2-7
CSVDRARDGYTF,TGCAGCGTTGACAGGGCTCGCGATGGCTACACCTTC,TRBV29-1,NA,TRBJ1-2
CASSLWEAETQYF,TGTGCCAGCAGCTTATGGGAGGCCGAGACCCAGTACTTC,TRBV7-2,NA,TRBJ2-5
CASSRQSNTEAFF,TGTGCCAGCTCTCGACAGTCTAACACTGAAGCTTTCTTT,TRBV18,NA,TRBJ1-1
CASSFRETEAFF,TGTGCCAGCAGCTTTCGAGAAACTGAAGCTTTCTTT,TRBV7-9,NA,TRBJ1-1
CASSPGRDTQYF,TGTGCCAGCAGCCCCGGGAGGGATACGCAGTATTTT,TRBV7-9,TRBD2,TRBJ2-3
CASSTTGTRHMEQYF,TGTGCCAGCAGCACAACAGGGACTAGACATATGGAGCAGTACTTC,TRBV11-2,TRBD2,TRBJ2-7
CASQRAGGLDTQYF,TGTGCCAGCCAACGAGCGGGGGGATTGGATACGCAGTATTTT,TRBV25-1,TRBD2,TRBJ2-3
CASSIGSDGELFF,TGTGCCAGTAGTATAGGCTCAGATGGGGAGCTGTTTTTT,TRBV19,NA,TRBJ2-2
CASSLGDRGNYGYTF,TGCGCCAGCAGCTTGGGTGACAGGGGAAACTATGGCTACACCTTC,TRBV5-1,TRBD1,TRBJ1-2
CASSLFPAGAGETQYF,TGTGCCAGCTCACTATTCCCAGCGGGGGCCGGGGAGACCCAGTACTTC,TRBV18,TRBD2,TRBJ2-5
CSVIQGSTDTQYF,TGCAGCGTAATACAGGGGTCCACAGATACGCAGTATTTT,TRBV29-1,TRBD1,TRBJ2-3
CASSSGLGATYGYTF,TGCGCCAGCAGCTCCGGACTGGGGGCGACCTATGGCTACACCTTC,TRBV5-1,NA,TRBJ1-2
CASRLTGGYTEAFF,TGTGCCAGCAGGTTAACAGGGGGCTATACTGAAGCTTTCTTT,TRBV2,TRBD1,TRBJ1-1
CASRGTSGILGTQYF,TGTGCCAGCAGGGGGACTAGCGGGATCCTAGGGACCCAGTACTTC,TRBV27,TRBD2,TRBJ2-5
CAIAQGGDTEAFF,TGTGCCATCGCCCAGGGTGGGGACACTGAAGCTTTCTTT,TRBV10-3,NA,TRBJ1-1
CSVGGGDLSGNTIYF,TGCAGCGTTGGCGGGGGGGACCTCTCTGGAAACACCATATATTTT,TRBV29-1,NA,TRBJ1-3
CASSQDGEPTGELFF,TGCGCCAGCAGCCAGGACGGGGAGCCCACCGGGGAGCTGTTTTTT,TRBV5-1,NA,TRBJ2-2
CASSQQRTATYEQYF,TGCGCCAGCAGCCAGCAGAGGACAGCCACCTACGAGCAGTACTTC,TRBV4-3,NA,TRBJ2-7
CASSLEGQGAEQYF,TGTGCCAGCAGCTTAGAGGGACAGGGGGCCGAGCAGTACTTC,TRBV7-9,TRBD1,TRBJ2-7
CASSPLSRGGKVYEQYF,TGTGCCAGCAGCCCCCTATCACGCGGGGGGAAAGTCTACGAGCAGTACTTC,TRBV11-2,TRBD2,TRBJ2-7
CASSPSGAYEQYF,TGTGCCAGCTCACCATCGGGAGCCTACGAGCAGTACTTC,TRBV18,NA,TRBJ2-7
CASSHGDKLEPSIGYTF,TGTGCCAGCAGCCACGGGGACAAGCTTGAGCCTTCTATCGGCTACACCTTC,TRBV7-9,NA,TRBJ1-2
CSAVVGGSRFF,TGCAGCGCCGTCGTGGGGGGGAGTCGGTTCTTC,TRBV20-1,TRBD2,TRBJ2-1
CSVTGFYGYTF,TGCAGCGTCACAGGCTTCTATGGCTACACCTTC,TRBV29-1,NA,TRBJ1-2
CASRWGGTDTQYF,TGTGCCAGCCGGTGGGGGGGCACAGATACGCAGTATTTT,TRBV6-1,NA,TRBJ2-3
CASSLGTGRPDSNYGYTF,TGTGCCAGCAGCCTCGGGACAGGCCGGCCCGACTCTAACTATGGCTACACCTTC,TRBV7-9,TRBD1,TRBJ1-2
CASRPTRGGTRNEKLFF,TGTGCCAGCCGTCCGACGCGCGGGGGTACTAGAAATGAAAAACTGTTTTTT,TRBV18,NA,TRBJ1-4
CSVGQALWTEAFF,TGCAGCGTTGGACAGGCCTTATGGACTGAAGCTTTCTTT,TRBV29-1,NA,TRBJ1-1
CASSPSGTFYGYTF,TGTGCCAGCTCCCCCTCAGGGACATTCTATGGCTACACCTTC,TRBV18,NA,TRBJ1-2
CASSQGAGETQYF,TGTGCTAGCAGCCAGGGGGCTGGAGAGACCCAGTACTTC,TRBV7-7,TRBD1,TRBJ2-5
CASSPVRALGLPDNEQFF,TGTGCCAGCAGTCCCGTTAGGGCCTTGGGGCTACCCGACAATGAGCAGTTCTTC,TRBV27,NA,TRBJ2-1
CASSADGSSYEQYF,TGTGCCAGCAGCGCAGACGGGAGCTCCTACGAGCAGTACTTC,TRBV6-4,NA,TRBJ2-7